Sequencing of this TCR beta chain was carried out in a study of beta chain features in type 1 diabetes. Study context: When patients were set against healthy donors, age, gender and cell yields were similar.

The sequenced template was cDNA made from the entire isolated RNA. Naive, central memory and regulatory T cell samples yielded a few million reads on average. Here immunoSEQ multiplex PCR was the method, and the copy in TCRdb shows in-frame clones only, minus some. This sample has 500,000 to 650,000 clones, with around 12% found just once. Per germline, CDR1 ENHRY and CDR2 SYGVKD. The V gene end was trimmed by 10 bases and the J gene end by 6 bases; junction bases not matched to a gene: 12. The CDR3 loop spans 13 amino acids. A word on this clone: Its cognate antigen is unknown.

Study results and limitations: These data did not resolve whether HLA type affects TCRB rearrangement. All four CD4+ subsets from Type 1 diabetes patients carried moderately but significantly shorter TCRB CDR3s.

Each sorted population was over 95% pure. Source material: naive CD4+ T cells from blood. V gene TRBV10-3 combines with J gene TRBJ2-7, with 7 bases matching TRBD1. This TCR was recovered from a man aged 25-40 years with type 1 diabetes. The CDR3 DNA sequence: TGTGCCACCCGACAGGGACCCTCTCGCGAGCAGTACTTC. As protein: CATRQGPSREQYF.